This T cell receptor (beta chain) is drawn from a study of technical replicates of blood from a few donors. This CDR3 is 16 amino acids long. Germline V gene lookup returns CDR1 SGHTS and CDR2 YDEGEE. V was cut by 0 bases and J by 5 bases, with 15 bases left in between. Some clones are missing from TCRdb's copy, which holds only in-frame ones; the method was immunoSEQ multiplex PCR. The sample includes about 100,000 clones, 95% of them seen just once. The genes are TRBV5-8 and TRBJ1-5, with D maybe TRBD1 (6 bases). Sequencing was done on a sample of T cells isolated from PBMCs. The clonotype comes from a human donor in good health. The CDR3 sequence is CASSLDLRGWYQPQHF. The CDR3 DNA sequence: TGTGCCAGCAGCTTGGACCTCAGGGGCTGGTATCAGCCCCAGCATTTT.